The entry that follows covers one TCR beta chain sequence. These data belong to a study of blood T cell repertoires in COVID-19. Study-wide background: Acute-phase and convalescent COVID-19 samples originated in the United States, Italy and Spain. PBMCs, B-cell-depleted T cells, or T cells provided the cDNA or gDNA that made up the material.

V dropped 4 bases and J dropped 10 bases, with 22 bases sitting between them. CDR1 LGHDT and CDR2 YNNKEL come from the germline V gene (reference sequence). This CDR3 spans 15 amino acids. Original analysis: Counts of nucleated cells, estimated from reference gene primer amplification, were obtained. Libraries were prepared by immunoSEQ multiplex PCR; TCRdb keeps only in-frame clonotypes and omits some of them. V, J and clone size are taken as reported in that table, and D and trimming were inferred from the DNA itself. This sample yields some 140,000 clones, of which 91% are seen a single time; less than 0.6% belongs to the top ten.

The TCR comes from a man in his forties or fifties with acute or convalescent COVID-19. Material for sequencing was peripheral blood. The J gene is TRBJ1-2, the V gene TRBV3-1 (or the pseudogene TRBV3-2); D perhaps matches TRBD1 (6 bases). The CDR3 DNA sequence: TGTGCCAGCAGCCCCCTGGACAGCCAAACTACGGCCTACACCTTC. Translating gives CASSPLDSQTTAYTF.